This T cell receptor (beta chain) was sequenced in a study of cytomegalovirus exposure and HLA in healthy donors. Whole-study results and caveats: With high specificity and sensitivity, the classifier reportedly diagnosed cytomegalovirus status. Earlier analysis yielded a pattern in which most TCR beta V segments were productive about 87% or about 30% of the time. Presence/absence analyses assumed roughly uniform sequencing depth across donors.

13 Jbeta primers and 60 Vbeta primers were used for the PCR. TCRdb's copy holds only in-frame clones and misses some; the assay was immunoSEQ multiplex PCR. The sample gives 55,000 to 80,000 clones, 75% of which show up once; approximately 13% is in the top ten. Concerning this clone: Its target is unknown. At one end the junction does not follow the germline gene, possibly because of a read error.

Looked up from germline, CDR1 is SGHNT and CDR2 is YYREEE (reference sequence). CDR3 length: 14 amino acids. Material for sequencing was PBMCs. This sequence originates from a man aged 65 to 79 in good health and CMV-seronegative. The J gene is TRBJ1-1, the V gene TRBV5-4; TRBD1 might be the D (5 bases). In DNA form, the CDR3 reads TGTGCCAGCAGCTTGGGTCAGGGCGCCCCTGAAGCTCTCTTT. Translating it yields CASSLGQGAPEALF.